This TCR beta chain stems from a study of T cell responses to AZD1222 COVID-19 vaccine (dated by TCRdb to the early 2020s). With respect to the entire study: AZD1222 recipients given second doses at about 4 weeks or at about 12 weeks were pooled, since spike-specific TCR depth and breadth were not found to differ between the two schedules. TCR sequencing covered fewer than 250 trial participants: 200 to 220 given two doses of AZD1222 and about 26 given two doses of MenACWY control vaccine. Enrollment into the trials was organized by age into subgroups of 18-55, 56-69 and 70-plus years, and those subgroups contained roughly 150, 30 and 60 TCR-sequenced participants, respectively.

What the authors observed across the whole study: After two AZD1222 doses, spike-specific TCR breadth and depth were significantly higher than at day 0 and than in MenACWY recipients. Reportedly, close to half of the unique spike-specific TCRs recognized epitopes lying outside the regions that are mutated in the B.1.351 and B.1.1.7 variants. No day 14 peak-response samples were available, so repertoires were characterized only after the peak T cell response. In the small 56-69-year group, the increase in depth fell short of significance, most likely because of low power. The vaccine-associated CD4 TCRs covered the entire spike protein, and the dominant responses fell in regions 160-218 and 743-854. Participants were mostly white British and included more females than males, and it was suggested by the authors that clonal diversity may have been underestimated. Only six or seven AZD1222 recipients were SARS-CoV-2 seropositive at baseline, limiting conclusions about previously exposed vaccinees.

The CDR3 regions of human TCRbeta chains were subjected to immunosequencing. Per the authors' processing: TCRs in the repertoires were compared against a reference library of SARS-CoV-2-specific TCRs that had been generated with the MIRA antigen-specificity platform. Breadth was defined as the fraction of unique TCRs that were SARS-CoV-2-associated, and depth was defined as the fraction of total T cells that were SARS-CoV-2-associated. Each spike-specific TCR was assigned to its reactive spike region and to a CD4 or CD8 class using the MIRA data. Log10-transformed breadth and depth values were compared by one-way ANOVA with Sidak's multiple comparisons tests. In its TCRdb copy, this immuneACCESS table keeps in-frame sequences only and misses some clones. Where compared with another copy, unresolved V genes explain less than half of these, and the others have no known cause. Clonal size and the V and J genes are those of that table, whereas D and trimming came from the DNA. In this sample the table shows approximately 90,000 clones, almost 90% of which occur a single time. Of the sample, 8.4% falls within the top ten clones.

In regard to this clone: The antigen it recognizes is unknown. The record has no base qualities; no much larger clone is one base away.

The sample's time point label is to be understood as: baseline before first vaccination. The vaccinee samples were drawn from two UK trials, COV001 and COV002, one of which was a single-blind randomized controlled phase 2/3 trial testing AZD1222 (ChAdOx1 nCoV-19) in healthy adults. For TCRbeta chain sequencing, PBMC samples from trial participants were taken at day 0 and at day 28 after the second dose. A distance of 11 bases separates the germline ends of V and J, which lose 10 bases and 1 base respectively. Including the terminal cysteine and phenylalanine, the CDR3 comprises 13 residues. Left in the record is the CDR3 DNA by itself, 39 bases read in frame from the first base. CDR1 and CDR2 (LGHDT, YNNKEL) derive from the germline V gene (reference sequence).

Material: peripheral blood, obtained on day 0 of AZD1222 vaccination. The chain is made from TRBV3-1 (or the pseudogene TRBV3-2) and TRBJ1-3; TRBD1 is possibly the D segment (6 matching bases). The receptor was derived from an adult in good health. The CDR3 reads as follows: CATTGLSGNTIYF. The sequenced DNA: TGTGCCACGACAGGTTTATCTGGAAACACCATATATTTT.